Included here is one T cell receptor beta chain sequence, with context. This sample was taken from a study of T cells expressing NK-cell markers. From the 5' RACE reads, TCRdb lists one entry per CDR3 protein and no DNA. The sample table sets out approximately 550,000 distinct CDR3 sequences. The CDR3 is 15 residues long. Germline V gene sequence: CDR1 KGHDR, CDR2 SFDVKD. Specimen: blood T cells: a sorted CD56 or NKG2C T cell subset, CD4+ or CD8+ T cells, or bulk PBMC T cells (not recorded which). The rearrangement joins TRBV24-1 to TRBJ1-2; TCRdb indicates TRBD1, and absent DNA this call remains unverified. This TCR was sampled from a man in his late teens or twenties in good health. The CDR3 spells CATSDWREGAYGYTF.